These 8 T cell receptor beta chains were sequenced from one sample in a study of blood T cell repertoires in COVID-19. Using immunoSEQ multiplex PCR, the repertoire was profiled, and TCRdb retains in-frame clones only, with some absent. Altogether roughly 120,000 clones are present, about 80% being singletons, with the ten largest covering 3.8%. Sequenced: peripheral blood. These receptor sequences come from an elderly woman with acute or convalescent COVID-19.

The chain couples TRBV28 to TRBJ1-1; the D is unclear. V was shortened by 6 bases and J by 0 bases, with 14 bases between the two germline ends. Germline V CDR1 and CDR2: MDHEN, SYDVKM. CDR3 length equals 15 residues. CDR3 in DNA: TGTGCCAGCAGCCCCCCGAGGGTGATGAACACTGAAGCTTTCTTT. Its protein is CASSPPRVMNTEAFF.

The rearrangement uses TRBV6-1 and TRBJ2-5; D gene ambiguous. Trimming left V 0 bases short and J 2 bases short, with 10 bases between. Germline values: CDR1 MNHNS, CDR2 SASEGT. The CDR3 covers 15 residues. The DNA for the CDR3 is TGTGCCAGCAGTGAAGCGCTAGGCAGTCAAGAGACCCAGTACTTC. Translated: CASSEALGSQETQYF.

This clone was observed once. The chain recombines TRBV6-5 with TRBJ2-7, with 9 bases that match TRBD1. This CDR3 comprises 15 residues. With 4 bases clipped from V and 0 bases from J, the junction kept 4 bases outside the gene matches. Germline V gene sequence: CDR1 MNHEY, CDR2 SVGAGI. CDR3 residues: CASSSLTGGSYEQYF. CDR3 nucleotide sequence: TGTGCCAGCAGTTCCCTGACAGGGGGCTCCTACGAGCAGTACTTC.

The CDR3 region has the DNA TGTGCCAGCACCATCGGGGTAGCTAGCACAGATACGCAGTATTTT. This codes for CASTIGVASTDTQYF. The rearrangement uses TRBV6-6 and TRBJ2-3; weak D call: TRBD2 (5 bases). In germline, CDR1 is MNHNY, CDR2 SVGAGI (reference sequence). The germline V and J ends were trimmed by 7 bases and 0 bases, with 14 bases remaining between them. The CDR3 covers 15 residues.

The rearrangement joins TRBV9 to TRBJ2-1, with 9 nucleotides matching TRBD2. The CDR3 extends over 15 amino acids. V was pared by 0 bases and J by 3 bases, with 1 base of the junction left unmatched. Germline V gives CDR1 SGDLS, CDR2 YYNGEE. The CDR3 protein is CASSVASGNYNEQFF. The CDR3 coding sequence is TGTGCCAGCAGCGTAGCTAGCGGGAACTACAATGAGCAGTTCTTC. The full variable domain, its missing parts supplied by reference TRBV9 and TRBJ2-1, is DSGVTQTPKHLITATGQRVTLRCSPRSGDLSVYWYQQSLDQGLQFLIQYYNGEERAKGNILERFSAQQFPDLHSELNLSSLELGDSALYFCASSVASGNYNEQFFGPGTRLTVL.

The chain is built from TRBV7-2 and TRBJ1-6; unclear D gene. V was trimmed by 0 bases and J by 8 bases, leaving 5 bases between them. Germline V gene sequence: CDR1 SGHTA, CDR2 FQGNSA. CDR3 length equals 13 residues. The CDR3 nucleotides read TGTGCCAGCAGCTTAGCCCGTGATTCACCCCTCCACTTT. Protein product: CASSLARDSPLHF.

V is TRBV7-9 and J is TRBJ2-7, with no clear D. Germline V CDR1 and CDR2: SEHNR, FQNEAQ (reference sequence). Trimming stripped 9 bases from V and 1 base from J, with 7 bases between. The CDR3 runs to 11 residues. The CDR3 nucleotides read TGTGCCAGTGGTAGTTCCTACGAGCAGTACTTC. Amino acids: CASGSSYEQYF. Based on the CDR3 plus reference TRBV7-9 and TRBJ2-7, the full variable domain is DTGVSQNPRHKITKRGQNVTFRCDPISEHNRLYWYRQTLGQGPEFLTYFQNEAQLEKSRLLSDRFSAERPKGSFSTLEIQRTEQGDSAMYLCASGSSYEQYFGPGTRLTVT.

CDR3 region: CAIGTGGGYEQYF. The CDR3 DNA reads TGCGCCATCGGGACAGGGGGAGGCTACGAGCAGTACTTC. V and J are TRBV10-2 and TRBJ2-7; 11 bases line up with TRBD1. The germline CDR1 and CDR2 sequences are WSHSY and SAAADI. J gave up 3 bases and V 10 bases, and 5 bases lay outside the gene matches. CDR3 length equals 13 residues.